The rows below give T cell receptor beta chains drawn from one sample of a study of cytomegalovirus exposure and HLA in healthy donors. The protocol was immunoSEQ multiplex PCR, while the TCRdb copy is restricted to in-frame clones and leaves out a portion. The data show roughly 130,000 clones, 73% seen once. Material for sequencing was PBMCs. The source of these receptors is a woman between 40 and 50 years old in good health and CMV-seronegative. Both conserved end residues are part of each CDR3. Fields, in order: V gene, clone size, J gene, D gene, CDR3 protein, CDR3 DNA. A D gene is named only where the DNA matches it firmly. Where a row states a size, it is once, few, many or the class of an expanded clone; other rows omit it.

V gene: TRBV28
clone size: -
J gene: TRBJ2-1
D gene: TRBD1
CDR3 protein: CASSPAYQRTGEDEQFF
CDR3 DNA: TGTGCCAGCAGTCCCGCCTACCAGAGGACAGGGGAAGATGAGCAGTTCTTC

V gene: TRBV13
clone size: -
J gene: TRBJ1-3
D gene: -
CDR3 protein: CASALGGALGNTIYF
CDR3 DNA: TGTGCCAGCGCTTTGGGTGGGGCGCTTGGAAACACCATATATTTT

V gene: TRBV25-1
clone size: -
J gene: TRBJ2-3
D gene: TRBD2
CDR3 protein: CASSEYLAGGPGTDTQYF
CDR3 DNA: TGTGCCAGCAGTGAATATCTAGCGGGGGGGCCCGGCACAGATACGCAGTATTTT

V gene: TRBV6-5
clone size: once
J gene: TRBJ2-7
D gene: -
CDR3 protein: CASRQGGVGYEQYF
CDR3 DNA: TGTGCCAGCAGGCAGGGTGGGGTTGGGTACGAGCAGTACTTC

V gene: TRBV5-1
clone size: -
J gene: TRBJ1-1
D gene: TRBD1
CDR3 protein: CASSWGQGRTEAFF
CDR3 DNA: TGCGCCAGCAGCTGGGGACAGGGCCGCACTGAAGCTTTCTTT

V gene: TRBV29-1
clone size: once
J gene: TRBJ1-1
D gene: -
CDR3 protein: CSALGGGGNTEAFF
CDR3 DNA: TGCAGCGCCCTAGGGGGGGGCGGGAACACTGAAGCTTTCTTT

V gene: TRBV5-1
clone size: -
J gene: TRBJ2-1
D gene: TRBD2
CDR3 protein: CASSLVGSGGANEQFF
CDR3 DNA: TGCGCCAGCAGCCTAGTCGGTAGCGGGGGGGCGAATGAGCAGTTCTTC

V gene: TRBV10-3
clone size: once
J gene: TRBJ2-1
D gene: TRBD2
CDR3 protein: CAISEPQGRGADEQFF
CDR3 DNA: TGTGCCATCAGTGAGCCCCAGGGGCGGGGGGCCGATGAGCAGTTCTTC

V gene: TRBV19
clone size: -
J gene: TRBJ1-4
D gene: TRBD1
CDR3 protein: CASSRDRRATNEKLFF
CDR3 DNA: TGTGCCAGTAGTAGGGACAGGAGAGCAACTAATGAAAAACTGTTTTTT

V gene: TRBV7-9
clone size: -
J gene: TRBJ1-1
D gene: TRBD1
CDR3 protein: CASSPGDRGNTEAFF
CDR3 DNA: TGTGCCAGCAGCCCCGGGGACAGGGGGAACACTGAAGCTTTCTTT

V gene: TRBV9
clone size: once
J gene: TRBJ1-1
D gene: -
CDR3 protein: CASSVEGVMNTEAFF
CDR3 DNA: TGTGCCAGCAGCGTCGAAGGGGTCATGAACACTGAAGCTTTCTTT

V gene: TRBV6-5
clone size: few
J gene: TRBJ1-2
D gene: -
CDR3 protein: CASRRQYYGYTF
CDR3 DNA: TGTGCCAGCAGACGACAGTACTATGGCTACACCTTC

V gene: TRBV5-1
clone size: -
J gene: TRBJ2-3
D gene: TRBD2
CDR3 protein: CASSPGTSGGRTQYF
CDR3 DNA: TGCGCCAGCAGCCCCGGGACTAGCGGCGGGCGTACGCAGTATTTT

V gene: TRBV2
clone size: -
J gene: TRBJ2-6
D gene: -
CDR3 protein: CASSADRSSGANVLTF
CDR3 DNA: TGTGCCAGCAGCGCCGACAGATCCTCTGGGGCCAACGTCCTGACTTTC

V gene: TRBV4-2
clone size: -
J gene: TRBJ1-1
D gene: TRBD1
CDR3 protein: CASSQVGQGAGGTEAFF
CDR3 DNA: TGTGCCAGCAGCCAAGTGGGACAGGGGGCAGGAGGGACTGAAGCTTTCTTT

V gene: TRBV4-1
clone size: -
J gene: TRBJ2-3
D gene: TRBD2
CDR3 protein: CASSPPGLAVYPDTQYF
CDR3 DNA: TGCGCCAGCAGCCCCCCGGGGCTAGCGGTGTACCCAGATACGCAGTATTTT

V gene: TRBV6-1
clone size: -
J gene: TRBJ2-3
D gene: TRBD1
CDR3 protein: CASRPGQGTDTQYF
CDR3 DNA: TGTGCCAGCAGGCCCGGACAGGGAACAGATACGCAGTATTTT

V gene: TRBV5-1
clone size: few
J gene: TRBJ1-6
D gene: TRBD1
CDR3 protein: CASSSHPGQKNSPLHF
CDR3 DNA: TGCGCCAGCAGCAGCCACCCGGGACAGAAAAATTCACCCCTCCACTTT

V gene: TRBV6-1
clone size: -
J gene: TRBJ1-2
D gene: -
CDR3 protein: CASSEGLRRGYTF
CDR3 DNA: TGTGCCAGCAGTGAAGGACTTCGGCGAGGCTACACCTTC

V gene: TRBV5-4
clone size: -
J gene: TRBJ1-2
D gene: TRBD1
CDR3 protein: CASSLGTGQLSGYTF
CDR3 DNA: TGTGCCAGCAGCTTGGGGACAGGGCAACTGAGCGGCTACACCTTC

V gene: TRBV9
clone size: -
J gene: TRBJ2-1
D gene: -
CDR3 protein: CASSVGLEQFF
CDR3 DNA: TGTGCCAGCAGCGTTGGCCTTGAGCAGTTCTTC

V gene: TRBV6-6
clone size: few
J gene: TRBJ1-1
D gene: -
CDR3 protein: CASRLIDRPRDTEAFF
CDR3 DNA: TGTGCCAGCAGACTAATTGACAGGCCCCGGGACACTGAAGCTTTCTTT

V gene: TRBV6-5
clone size: -
J gene: TRBJ2-3
D gene: -
CDR3 protein: CASRDTLSTDTQYF
CDR3 DNA: TGTGCCAGTAGAGACACCCTTAGCACAGATACGCAGTATTTT

V gene: TRBV4-1
clone size: -
J gene: TRBJ1-3
D gene: -
CDR3 protein: CASSPNSGNTIYF
CDR3 DNA: TGCGCCAGCAGCCCCAACTCTGGAAACACCATATATTTT